The present TCR beta chain was sequenced within a study of T cells of healthy individuals. A few counts support this clonotype. From the 5' RACE reads, TCRdb called clonotypes with MiXCR, one entry per CDR3 protein. The data hold 40,000 to 65,000 distinct CDR3 sequences, with under 15% observed a single time. V was pared by 2 bases and J by 4 bases, with 8 bases of the junction left unmatched. CDR1 SGHVS and CDR2 FNYEAQ come from the germline V gene. The CDR3 loop spans 16 amino acids. The chain uses TRBV7-6 and TRBJ2-3, with 8 bases matching TRBD2. This receptor was taken from a human donor in good health. CDR3: CASSLNSGRSPDTQYF. CDR3 bases: TGTGCCAGCAGCTTAAACAGCGGGAGATCCCCAGATACGCAGTATTTT.